A selection of T cell receptor beta chains follows, all from one sample in a study of T cell responses to AZD1222 COVID-19 vaccine. Some clones are missing from TCRdb's copy, which holds only in-frame ones; the method was immunoSEQ multiplex PCR. The data contain tens of thousands of clones, around nine tenths of them singletons. Sequenced material: peripheral blood, taken 28 days after the second AZD1222 dose. These TCRs come from an adult who received the AZD1222 COVID-19 vaccine. Both conserved end residues are part of each CDR3. The D gene is left open where the match is weak. Some rows have no size entry. The others give once, few or many, or a class for an expanded clone.

>.|TRBJ2-1|16|TRBV3-1/TRBV3-2|.
TGTGCCAGCAGCCGAGCAGAGGGGGGGGCATACAATGAGCAGTTCTTC
CASSRAEGGAYNEQFF
>.|TRBJ1-1|13|TRBV5-1|.
TGCGCCAGCACGTGGGGCCGGGACACTGAAGCTTTCTTT
CASTWGRDTEAFF
>.|TRBJ2-5|16|TRBV7-2|.
TGTGCCAGCAGTCTACGATTATTCTGGGGGCAGGAGACCCAGTACTTC
CASSLRLFWGQETQYF
>.|TRBJ1-5|13|TRBV12-3/TRBV12-4|.
TGTGCCAGCAGTTTTAAGGGGGATCAGCCCCAGCATTTT
CASSFKGDQPQHF
>.|TRBJ2-3|14|TRBV6-6|.
TGTGCCAGCAGTTACCTGTCTAGCACAGATACGCAGTATTTT
CASSYLSSTDTQYF
>TRBD2|TRBJ2-5|17|TRBV28|.
TGTGCCAGCAGTTCCCTGGAGGAAGCGGGAGGGAAAGAGACCCAGTACTTC
CASSSLEEAGGKETQYF
>.|TRBJ1-1|13|TRBV5-1|.
TGCGCCAGCAGCTCGGCAGGGGACACTGAAGCTTTCTTT
CASSSAGDTEAFF
>.|TRBJ1-6|12|TRBV7-2|once
TGTGCCAGCAGCCCGAGCAGGAGTCCCCTCCACTTT
CASSPSRSPLHF
>TRBD1|TRBJ2-5|17|TRBV5-4|once
TGTGCCAGCAGCGCCCCCCCGGGACAGGAGAGACAAGAGACCCAGTACTTC
CASSAPPGQERQETQYF
>.|TRBJ1-1|11|TRBV12-3/TRBV12-4|.
TGTGCCAGCAGTTTCTTAAGTGAAGCTTTCTTT
CASSFLSEAFF
>TRBD1|TRBJ2-2|17|TRBV28|once
TGTGCCAGCAGTTCCGGTGACAGGGGGTCGCACACCGGGGAGCTGTTTTTT
CASSSGDRGSHTGELFF
>.|TRBJ1-1|14|TRBV7-9|.
TGTGCCAGCAGCTTAATAGGGCCAAACACTGAAGCTTTCTTT
CASSLIGPNTEAFF
>.|TRBJ1-3|19|TRBV4-1|.
TGCGCCAGCAGCTTACTCGTTGGGGCCGCCAGGAGCTCTGGAAACACCATATATTTT
CASSLLVGAARSSGNTIYF
>TRBD1|TRBJ2-2|15|TRBV2|.
TGTGCCAGCAGTCCCGACAGGGGGGGCACCGGGGAGCTGTTTTTT
CASSPDRGGTGELFF
>.|TRBJ2-1|16|TRBV7-9|.
TGTGCCAGCAGCCCCCAGGTGGGATCGTGGTTGAATGAGCAGTTCTTC
CASSPQVGSWLNEQFF
>.|TRBJ1-3|12|TRBV19|.
TGTGCCAGTAGTATCGCTGGAAACACCATATATTTT
CASSIAGNTIYF
>.|TRBJ2-7|16|TRBV7-9|.
TGTGCCAGCAGCTTAGTCTACAGCCTCAACTCCTACGAGCAGTACTTC
CASSLVYSLNSYEQYF
>TRBD1|TRBJ1-4|13|TRBV6-2/TRBV6-3|.
TGTGCCAGCAGCCGAAAGACAGGGAGTACGCTGTTTTTT
CASSRKTGSTLFF
>.|TRBJ2-4|13|TRBV27|.
TGTGCCAGCAGTTTCGACAGGAAAAACATTCAGTACTTC
CASSFDRKNIQYF
>TRBD1|TRBJ1-2|14|TRBV5-1|.
TGCGCCAGCAGCGGGGGACAGGGGAACTATGGCTACACCTTC
CASSGGQGNYGYTF
>.|TRBJ2-7|16|TRBV18|.
TGTGCCAGCTCACCACTTTCCGGGACGGGAGATTACGAGCAGTACTTC
CASSPLSGTGDYEQYF
>.|TRBJ1-1|12|TRBV28|.
TGTGCCAGCGACGGATTGAACACTGAAGCTTTCTTT
CASDGLNTEAFF
>.|TRBJ1-2|12|TRBV12-3/TRBV12-4|.
TGTGCCAGCAGTCCCATTGACTATGGCTACACCTTC
CASSPIDYGYTF
>.|TRBJ2-2|14|TRBV3-1/TRBV3-2|few
TGTGCCAGCAGCCAAGATCCCCGGGCCGGGGAGCTGTTTTTT
CASSQDPRAGELFF
>TRBD2|TRBJ2-2|19|TRBV5-6|.
TGTGCCAGCAGCTTCCTCCCCCTAGCGGGAGCCATGAACACCGGGGAGCTGTTTTTT
CASSFLPLAGAMNTGELFF
>.|TRBJ1-1|13|TRBV5-1|.
TGCGCCAGCAGCGTAGGGGGGAACACTGAAGCTTTCTTT
CASSVGGNTEAFF
>.|TRBJ1-1|15|TRBV6-5|.
TGTGCCAGCAGATCAGCTCAGGGGAGGGACACTGAAGCTTTCTTT
CASRSAQGRDTEAFF
>.|TRBJ1-5|13|TRBV2|.
TGTGCCAGCAGTGGTGGCCTTTTGGAGCCCCAGCATTTT
CASSGGLLEPQHF
>.|TRBJ1-1|15|TRBV10-3|.
TGTGCCATCAGTGAGCTTGGGGTAGGGGACACTGAAGCTTTCTTT
CAISELGVGDTEAFF
>TRBD1|TRBJ1-1|16|TRBV19|.
TGTGCCAGTAGTATCCGGACAGGCAGAATGAACACTGAAGCTTTCTTT
CASSIRTGRMNTEAFF
>.|TRBJ2-1|11|TRBV7-6|once
TGTGCCAGCCGGGACTACAATGAGCAGTTCTTC
CASRDYNEQFF
>.|TRBJ1-1|15|TRBV19|.
TGTGCCAGTAGTATAACGGGGGCCCCCGGACTTGAAGCTTTCTTT
CASSITGAPGLEAFF
>TRBD1|TRBJ1-5|15|TRBV7-9|.
TGTGCCAGCAGCGGGGACAGGGAGTTGGATCAGCCCCAGCATTTT
CASSGDRELDQPQHF
>.|TRBJ1-1|13|TRBV2|.
TGTGCCAGCAGGCGCATCCTCGCGACGGAAGCTTTCTTT
CASRRILATEAFF
>.|TRBJ2-2|15|TRBV7-3|.
TGTGCCAGCAGCTTGAACCGGGAATCAGGCGGGGAGCTGTTTTTT
CASSLNRESGGELFF
>.|TRBJ2-2|14|TRBV30|once
TGTGCCCTTAGGGGGGGCTTTGGCACCGGGGAGCTGTTTTTT
CALRGGFGTGELFF
>.|TRBJ1-1|13|TRBV19|.
TGTGCCAGTAGTCCCGGGGGGGCCGGTGGGGCTTTCTTT
CASSPGGAGGAFF
>.|TRBJ2-1|11|TRBV12-3/TRBV12-4|.
TGTGCCAGCGGGGTTTACAATGAGCAGTTCTTC
CASGVYNEQFF
>TRBD1|TRBJ2-5|15|TRBV10-3|.
TGTGCCATCAGCACCGGGACAGGGTACCAAGAGACCCAGTACTTC
CAISTGTGYQETQYF
>.|TRBJ1-6|16|TRBV21-1|.
TGTGCCAGCAGCACTGGGGACAGCCGCTATAATTCACCCCTCCACTTT
CASSTGDSRYNSPLHF
>.|TRBJ2-3|17|TRBV29-1|.
TGCAGCGTTGATGGACTTCTCGGGACTGCTGGTACAGATACGCAGTATTTT
CSVDGLLGTAGTDTQYF
>.|TRBJ2-1|13|TRBV28|.
TGTGCCAGCAGTCTCGGGGTGGAGAGTGAGCAGTTCTTC
CASSLGVESEQFF